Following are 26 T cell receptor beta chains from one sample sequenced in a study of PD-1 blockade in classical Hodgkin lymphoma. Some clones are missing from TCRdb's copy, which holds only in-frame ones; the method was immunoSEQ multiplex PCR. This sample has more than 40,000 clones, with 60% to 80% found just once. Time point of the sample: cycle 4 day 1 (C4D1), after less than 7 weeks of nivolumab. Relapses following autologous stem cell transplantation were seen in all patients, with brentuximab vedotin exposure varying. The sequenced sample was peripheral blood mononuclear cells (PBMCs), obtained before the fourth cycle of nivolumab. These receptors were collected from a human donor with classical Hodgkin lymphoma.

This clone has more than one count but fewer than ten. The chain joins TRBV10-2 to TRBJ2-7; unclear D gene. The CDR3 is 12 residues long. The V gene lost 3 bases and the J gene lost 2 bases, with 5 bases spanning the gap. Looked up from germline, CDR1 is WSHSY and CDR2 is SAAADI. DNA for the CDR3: TGCGCCAGCAGTGACGGTCCCTACGAGCAGTACTTC. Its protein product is CASSDGPYEQYF.

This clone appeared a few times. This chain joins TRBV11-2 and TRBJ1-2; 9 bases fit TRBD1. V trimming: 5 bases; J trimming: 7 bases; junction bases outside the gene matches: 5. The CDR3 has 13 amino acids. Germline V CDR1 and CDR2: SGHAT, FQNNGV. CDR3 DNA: TGTGCCAGCAGCCCACAGGGGGCGCCTGGCTACACCTTC. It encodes CASSPQGAPGYTF.

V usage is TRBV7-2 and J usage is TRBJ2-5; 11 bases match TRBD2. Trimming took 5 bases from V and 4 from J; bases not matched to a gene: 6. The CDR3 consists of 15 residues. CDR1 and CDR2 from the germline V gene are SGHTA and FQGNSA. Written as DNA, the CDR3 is TGTGCCAGCAGCCCGACTAGCGGGGTGGGAGAGACCCAGTACTTC. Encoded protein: CASSPTSGVGETQYF.

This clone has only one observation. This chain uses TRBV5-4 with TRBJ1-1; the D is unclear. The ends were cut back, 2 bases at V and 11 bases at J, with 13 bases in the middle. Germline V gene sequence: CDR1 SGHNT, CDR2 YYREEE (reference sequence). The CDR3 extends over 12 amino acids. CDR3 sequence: CASSFHDTGAFF. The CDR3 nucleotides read TGTGCCAGCAGCTTCCATGATACTGGGGCTTTCTTT.

In DNA form, the CDR3 reads TGCGCCAGCAGCTTGATGGGACAGGGCACCTCTAATGAAAAACTGTTTTTT. Amino acids: CASSLMGQGTSNEKLFF. The rearrangement uses TRBV5-1 and TRBJ1-4; 9 positions agree with TRBD1. V trimming: 1 base; J trimming: 3 bases; junction bases outside the gene matches: 7. Germline V lookup: CDR1 SGHRS, CDR2 YFSETQ. There are 17 residues in the CDR3.

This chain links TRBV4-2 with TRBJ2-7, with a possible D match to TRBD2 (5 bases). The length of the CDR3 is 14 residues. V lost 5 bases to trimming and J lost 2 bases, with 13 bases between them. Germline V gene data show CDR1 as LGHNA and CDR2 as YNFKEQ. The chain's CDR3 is CASSFGERPYEQYF. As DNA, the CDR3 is TGTGCCAGCAGCTTCGGGGAAAGACCCTACGAGCAGTACTTC.

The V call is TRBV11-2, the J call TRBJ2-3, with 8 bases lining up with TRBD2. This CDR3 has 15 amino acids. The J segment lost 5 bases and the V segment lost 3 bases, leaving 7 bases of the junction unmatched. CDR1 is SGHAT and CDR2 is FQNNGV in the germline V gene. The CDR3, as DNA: TGTGCCAGCAGCTTTTGGTCGGGGGGGATAGATACGCAGTATTTT. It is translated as CASSFWSGGIDTQYF.

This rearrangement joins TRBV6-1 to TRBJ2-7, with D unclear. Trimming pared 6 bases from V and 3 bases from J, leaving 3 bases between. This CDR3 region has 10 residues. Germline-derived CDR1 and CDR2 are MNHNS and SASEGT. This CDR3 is CASRNYEQYF. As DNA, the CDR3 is TGTGCCAGCAGGAACTACGAGCAGTACTTC.

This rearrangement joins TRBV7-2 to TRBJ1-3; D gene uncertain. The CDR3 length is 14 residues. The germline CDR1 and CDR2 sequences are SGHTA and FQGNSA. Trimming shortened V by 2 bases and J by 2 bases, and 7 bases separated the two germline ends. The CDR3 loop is CASSLPVAGNTIYF. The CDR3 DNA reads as TGTGCCAGCAGCTTACCGGTGGCTGGAAACACCATATATTTT.

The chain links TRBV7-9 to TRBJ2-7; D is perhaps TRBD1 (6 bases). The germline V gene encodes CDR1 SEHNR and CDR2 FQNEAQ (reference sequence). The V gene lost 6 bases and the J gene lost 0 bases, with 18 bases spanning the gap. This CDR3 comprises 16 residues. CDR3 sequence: CASRLTVGQHSYEQYF. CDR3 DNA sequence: TGTGCCAGCAGATTAACCGTTGGACAGCACTCCTACGAGCAGTACTTC.

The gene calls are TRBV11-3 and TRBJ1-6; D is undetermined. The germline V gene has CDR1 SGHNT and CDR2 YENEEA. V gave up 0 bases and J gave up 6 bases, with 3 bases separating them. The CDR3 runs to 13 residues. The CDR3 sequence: CASSLDSNSPLHF. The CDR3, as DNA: TGTGCCAGCAGCTTAGACAGTAATTCACCCCTCCACTTT.

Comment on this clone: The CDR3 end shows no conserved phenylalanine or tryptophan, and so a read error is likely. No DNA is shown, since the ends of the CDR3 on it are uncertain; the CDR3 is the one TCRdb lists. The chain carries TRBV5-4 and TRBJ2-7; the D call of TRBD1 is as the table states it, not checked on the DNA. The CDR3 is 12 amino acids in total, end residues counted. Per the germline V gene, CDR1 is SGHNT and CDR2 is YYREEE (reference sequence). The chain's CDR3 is CASSPNRGSPVL.

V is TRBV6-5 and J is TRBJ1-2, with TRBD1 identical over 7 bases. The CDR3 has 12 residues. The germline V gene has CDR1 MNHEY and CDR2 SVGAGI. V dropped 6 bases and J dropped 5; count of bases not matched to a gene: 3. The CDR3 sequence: CASSKTGYGYTF. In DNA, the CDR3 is TGTGCCAGCAGCAAGACAGGGTATGGCTACACCTTC.

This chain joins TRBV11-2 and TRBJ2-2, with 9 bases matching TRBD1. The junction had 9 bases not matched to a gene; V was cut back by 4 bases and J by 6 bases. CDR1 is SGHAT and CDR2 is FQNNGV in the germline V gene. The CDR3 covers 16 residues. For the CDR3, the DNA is TGTGCCAGCAGCTCCTTCGGGGACAGGGAGGCCGGGGAGCTGTTTTTT. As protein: CASSSFGDREAGELFF.

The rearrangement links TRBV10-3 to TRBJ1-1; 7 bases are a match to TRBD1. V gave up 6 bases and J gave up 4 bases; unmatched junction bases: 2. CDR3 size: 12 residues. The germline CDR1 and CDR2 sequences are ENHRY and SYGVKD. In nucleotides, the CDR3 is TGTGCCATCAGCGGGACAGCCACTGAAGCTTTCTTT. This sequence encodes CAISGTATEAFF.

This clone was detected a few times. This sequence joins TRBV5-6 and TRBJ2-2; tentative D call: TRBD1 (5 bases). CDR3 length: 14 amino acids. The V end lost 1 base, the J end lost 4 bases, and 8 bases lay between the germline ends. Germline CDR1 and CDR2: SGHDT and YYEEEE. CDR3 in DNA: TGTGCCAGCAGCTTGAGGACATTCACCGGGGAGCTGTTTTTT. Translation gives CASSLRTFTGELFF.

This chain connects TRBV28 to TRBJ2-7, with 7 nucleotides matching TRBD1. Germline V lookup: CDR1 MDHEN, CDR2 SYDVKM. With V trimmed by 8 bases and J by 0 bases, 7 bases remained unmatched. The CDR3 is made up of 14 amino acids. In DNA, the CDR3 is TGTGCCAGCGAGACAGGGAGAAGCTCCTACGAGCAGTACTTC. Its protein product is CASETGRSSYEQYF. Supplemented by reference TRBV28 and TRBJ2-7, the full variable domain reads DVKVTQSSRYLVKRTGEKVFLECVQDMDHENMFWYRQDPGLGLRLIYFSYDVKMKEKGDIPEGYSVSREKKERFSLILESASTNQTSMYLCASETGRSSYEQYFGPGTRLTVT.

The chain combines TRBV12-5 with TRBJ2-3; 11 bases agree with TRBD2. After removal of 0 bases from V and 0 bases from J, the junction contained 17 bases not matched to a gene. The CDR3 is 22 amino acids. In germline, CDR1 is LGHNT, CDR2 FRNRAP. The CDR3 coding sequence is TGTGCTAGTGGTTTGGTACCCCCCTTGCTAGCGGGGGGCTCCATTAGCACAGATACGCAGTATTTT. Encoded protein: CASGLVPPLLAGGSISTDTQYF.

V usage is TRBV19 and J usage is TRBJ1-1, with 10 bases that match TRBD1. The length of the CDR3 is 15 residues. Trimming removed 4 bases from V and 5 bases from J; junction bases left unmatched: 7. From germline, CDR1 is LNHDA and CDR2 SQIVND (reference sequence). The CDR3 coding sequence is TGTGCCAGTAGTACGCGACAGGGGGCGAGAACTGAAGCTTTCTTT. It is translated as CASSTRQGARTEAFF.

CDR3 coding DNA: TGTGCCAGCAGCCCCCAGCCCGGGGGATACTCCTACGAGCAGTACTTC. Encoded protein: CASSPQPGGYSYEQYF. The V call is TRBV7-2, the J call TRBJ2-7; weak D call: TRBD2 (6 bases). V was pared by 5 bases and J by 0 bases, with 17 bases between. The CDR3 covers 16 residues. Germline V gene lookup returns CDR1 SGHTA and CDR2 FQGNSA.

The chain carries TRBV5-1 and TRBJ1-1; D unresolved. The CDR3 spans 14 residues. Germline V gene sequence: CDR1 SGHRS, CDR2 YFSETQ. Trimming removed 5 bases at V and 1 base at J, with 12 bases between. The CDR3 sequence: CASRATDGNTEAFF. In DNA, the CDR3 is TGCGCCAGCAGGGCTACAGATGGGAACACTGAAGCTTTCTTT. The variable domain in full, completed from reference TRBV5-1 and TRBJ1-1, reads KAGVTQTPRYLIKTRGQQVTLSCSPISGHRSVSWYQQTPGQGLQFLFEYFSETQRNKGNFPGRFSGRQFSNSRSEMNVSTLELGDSALYLCASRATDGNTEAFFGQGTRLTVV.

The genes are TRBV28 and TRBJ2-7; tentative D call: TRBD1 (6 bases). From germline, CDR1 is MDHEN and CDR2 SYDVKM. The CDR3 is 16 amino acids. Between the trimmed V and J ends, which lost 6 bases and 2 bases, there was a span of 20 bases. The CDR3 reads CASSPPRDTLTYEQYF. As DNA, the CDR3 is TGTGCCAGCAGCCCCCCCCGGGACACTCTGACCTACGAGCAGTACTTC. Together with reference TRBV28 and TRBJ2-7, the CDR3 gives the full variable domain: DVKVTQSSRYLVKRTGEKVFLECVQDMDHENMFWYRQDPGLGLRLIYFSYDVKMKEKGDIPEGYSVSREKKERFSLILESASTNQTSMYLCASSPPRDTLTYEQYFGPGTRLTVT.

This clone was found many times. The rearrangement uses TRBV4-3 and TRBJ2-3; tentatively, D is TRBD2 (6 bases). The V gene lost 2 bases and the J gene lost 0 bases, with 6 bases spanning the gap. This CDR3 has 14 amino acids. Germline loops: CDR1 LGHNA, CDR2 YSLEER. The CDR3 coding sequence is TGCGCCAGCAGCCAACGGGAGAGCACAGATACGCAGTATTTT. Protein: CASSQRESTDTQYF.

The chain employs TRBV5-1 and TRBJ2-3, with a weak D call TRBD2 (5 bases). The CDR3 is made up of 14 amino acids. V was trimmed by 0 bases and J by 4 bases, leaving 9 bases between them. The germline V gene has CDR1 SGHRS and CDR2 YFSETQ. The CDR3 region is CASSLAGVPDTQYF. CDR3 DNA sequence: TGCGCCAGCAGCTTGGCCGGGGTCCCAGATACGCAGTATTTT. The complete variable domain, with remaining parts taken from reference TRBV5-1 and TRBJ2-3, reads KAGVTQTPRYLIKTRGQQVTLSCSPISGHRSVSWYQQTPGQGLQFLFEYFSETQRNKGNFPGRFSGRQFSNSRSEMNVSTLELGDSALYLCASSLAGVPDTQYFGPGTRLTVL.

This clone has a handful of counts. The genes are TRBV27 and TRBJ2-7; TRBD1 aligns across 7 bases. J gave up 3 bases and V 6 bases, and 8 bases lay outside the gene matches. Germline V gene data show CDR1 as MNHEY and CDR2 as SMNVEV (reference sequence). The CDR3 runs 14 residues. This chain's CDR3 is CASSRQGVNYEQYF. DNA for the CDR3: TGTGCCAGCAGCCGACAGGGTGTCAACTACGAGCAGTACTTC.

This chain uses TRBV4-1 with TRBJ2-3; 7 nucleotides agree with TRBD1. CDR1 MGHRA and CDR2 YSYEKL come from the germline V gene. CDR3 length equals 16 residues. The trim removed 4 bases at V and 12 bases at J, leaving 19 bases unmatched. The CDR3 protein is CASSPGQALVTYPQYF. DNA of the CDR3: TGCGCCAGCAGCCCCGGACAGGCCCTCGTGACCTATCCTCAGTATTTT.